Following are 2 T cell receptor beta chains from one sample sequenced in a study of cytomegalovirus exposure and HLA in healthy donors (dated by TCRdb to the late 2010s). To prepare the library, the immunoSEQ multiplex PCR assay was applied. What TCRdb holds here is the immuneACCESS table cut down to in-frame rearrangements. Part of the clones is not present; checked against another copy, under half of the missing clones reflect an unresolved V gene, and the others are unexplained. This sample comprises about 350,000 clones, about 85% of them detected only once. The leading ten clones occupy 0.95% to 1.5% of the sample. Sequencing was performed on PBMCs. The receptors come from a woman aged 25-40 years in good health and CMV-seropositive.

This clone has only one observation. The chain combines TRBV30 with TRBJ1-2; unclear D gene. Germline values: CDR1 GTSNPN, CDR2 SVGIG (reference sequence). The CDR3 extends over 13 amino acids. V lost 5 bases, J lost 6 bases, and 16 bases lay in between. The chain's CDR3 is CAWSPHITDGYTF. Here the CDR3 DNA reads TGTGCCTGGTCGCCCCATATAACGGATGGCTACACCTTC.

The rearrangement uses TRBV29-1 and TRBJ2-2; no clear D. CDR1 is SQVTM, CDR2 ANQGSEA, per germline. V dropped 4 bases and J dropped 3 bases, with 9 bases sitting between them. The length of the CDR3 is 13 residues. The CDR3 DNA is TGCAGCGTTGGTCAGCCCCACACCGGGGAGCTGTTTTTT. This gives the protein CSVGQPHTGELFF.